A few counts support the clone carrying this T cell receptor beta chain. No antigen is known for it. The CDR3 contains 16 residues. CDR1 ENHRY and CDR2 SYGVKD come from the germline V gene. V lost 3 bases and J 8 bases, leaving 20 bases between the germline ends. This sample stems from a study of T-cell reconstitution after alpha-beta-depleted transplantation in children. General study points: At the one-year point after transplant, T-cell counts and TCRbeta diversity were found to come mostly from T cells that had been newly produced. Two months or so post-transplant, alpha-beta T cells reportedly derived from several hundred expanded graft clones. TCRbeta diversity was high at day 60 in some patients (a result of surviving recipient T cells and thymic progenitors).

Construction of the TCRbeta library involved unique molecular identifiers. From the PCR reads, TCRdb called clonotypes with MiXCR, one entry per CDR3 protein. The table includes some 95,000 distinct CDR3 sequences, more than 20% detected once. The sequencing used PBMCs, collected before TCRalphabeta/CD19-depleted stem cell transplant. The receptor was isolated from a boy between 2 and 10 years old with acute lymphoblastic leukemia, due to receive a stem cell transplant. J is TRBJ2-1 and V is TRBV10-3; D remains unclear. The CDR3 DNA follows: TGTGCCATCAGTGACGCCAGAGCCCAATATCACTATGAGCAGTTCTTC. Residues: CAISDARAQYHYEQFF.